The next 10 T cell receptor beta chains were all read from a single sample in a study of T cell repertoires in cytomegalovirus infection. TCRdb re-called the reads with MiXCR, one entry per CDR3 protein. The data contain more than 150,000 distinct CDR3 sequences, about 20% of them singletons. The sample consisted of PBMCs. Receptors originate from a human donor in good health (CMV status not recorded). Some clones in this sample may be carry-over from other donors' samples.

This clonotype was seen a few times. The chain is built from TRBV12-3 or TRBV12-4 and TRBJ2-2, with 10 bases lining up with TRBD1. The ends lost 5 bases at V and 4 bases at J; junction bases unmatched: 10. The CDR3 is made up of 17 amino acids. The CDR3 protein is CASSAGQGISGTGELFF. The CDR3 region has the DNA TGTGCCAGCAGTGCGGGACAGGGGATTTCGGGCACCGGGGAGCTGTTTTTT.

V usage is TRBV20-1 and J usage is TRBJ2-5; a possible D gene is TRBD1 (5 bases). This CDR3 region has 13 residues. CDR1 DFQATT and CDR2 SNEGSKA come from the germline V gene (reference sequence). V was trimmed by 3 bases and J by 1 base, leaving 9 bases between them. The CDR3 nucleotides are TGCAGTGCTAGTAGACAGCCCCAAGAGACCCAGTACTTC. Translation gives CSASRQPQETQYF.

In its sample, this clonotype was seen a few times. The gene calls are TRBV7-2 and TRBJ1-2, with 8 bases fitting TRBD1. Germline V lookup: CDR1 SGHTA, CDR2 FQGNSA. This CDR3 comprises 14 residues. The V and J ends lost 7 bases and 4 bases, in that order; junction bases with no gene match: 8. CDR3 DNA sequence: TGTGCCAGCACCGACCCCGGGACAGGCTATGGCTACACCTTC. This sequence encodes CASTDPGTGYGYTF.

This clonotype showed up just a few times. The chain couples TRBV7-8 to TRBJ2-7; tentative D call: TRBD1 (5 bases). CDR1 and CDR2 from the germline V gene are SGHVS and FQNEAQ. V was trimmed by 2 bases and J by 4 bases, leaving 12 bases between them. The CDR3 loop spans 14 amino acids. In DNA, the CDR3 is TGTGCCAGCAGCTTACCGGTGAAGGGGTACGAGCAGTACTTC. It translates to CASSLPVKGYEQYF.

This clonotype was seen only a few times. J is TRBJ2-2 and V is TRBV29-1; D is unresolved. The CDR3 is 13 residues long. Germline CDR1 is SQVTM and CDR2 is ANQGSEA. V lost 6 bases and J 4 bases, leaving 12 bases between the germline ends. DNA for the CDR3: TGCAGCGTCGGAGAGAGCTTCACCGGGGAGCTGTTTTTT. Residues: CSVGESFTGELFF.

The chain links TRBV19 to TRBJ1-2; D is possibly TRBD1 (5 bases). The CDR3 is 15 residues long. Germline CDR1 reads LNHDA; CDR2 reads SQIVND (reference sequence). The ends were cut back, 5 bases at V and 7 bases at J, with 20 bases in the middle. The CDR3 DNA reads as TGTGCCAGTAGTGCCCCGGGACGGACTCTGCGTGGCTACACCTTC. This codes for CASSAPGRTLRGYTF.

The table lists this clonotype with a few counts. The V gene is TRBV27, the J gene TRBJ2-7, with a tentative D call TRBD2 (5 bases). CDR1 is MNHEY, CDR2 SMNVEV, per germline (reference sequence). Trimming took 2 bases from V and 0 from J, leaving 14 bases between them. This CDR3 has 16 residues. CDR3 DNA: TGTGCCAGCAGTTTAAGCGCGGGTGAAAACTCCTACGAGCAGTACTTC. Its protein product is CASSLSAGENSYEQYF.

This clonotype was seen repeatedly, ten times or more. The chain uses TRBV7-9 and TRBJ1-2; a weak D match, TRBD1 (5 bases). Germline loops: CDR1 SEHNR, CDR2 FQNEAQ (reference sequence). This CDR3 has 12 amino acids. V dropped 5 bases and J dropped 6 bases, with 10 bases sitting between them. CDR3 sequence: CASSTGLDGYTF. CDR3 in DNA: TGTGCCAGCAGCACAGGACTTGATGGCTACACCTTC. The whole variable domain, remainder taken from reference TRBV7-9 and TRBJ1-2, is DTGVSQNPRHKITKRGQNVTFRCDPISEHNRLYWYRQTLGQGPEFLTYFQNEAQLEKSRLLSDRFSAERPKGSFSTLEIQRTEQGDSAMYLCASSTGLDGYTFGSGTRLTVV.

The sample holds a few counts of this clonotype. This chain connects TRBV28 to TRBJ2-5, with unresolved D. The CDR3 is 15 residues long. Per the germline V gene, CDR1 is MDHEN and CDR2 is SYDVKM. Trimming removed 7 bases from V and 5 bases from J, with 20 bases in between. CDR3 sequence reads: CASTNINFIGETQYF. The CDR3 DNA is TGTGCCAGCACCAATATAAACTTCATTGGGGAGACCCAGTACTTC.

As to this clonotype: This could be a read error, since a much larger clone is one nucleotide away. As DNA, the CDR3 is TGTGCCAGCAGTTTAGACGTACTAGCGGGAGGAGGAAAGCAGTTCTTC. Encoded protein: CASSLDVLAGGGKQFF. The V gene is TRBV6-5, the J gene TRBJ2-1; TRBD2 matches 12 bases. Germline V lookup: CDR1 MNHEY, CDR2 SVGAGI. This CDR3 has 16 residues. The trim removed 4 bases at V and 11 bases at J, leaving 12 bases unmatched.